These 5 T cell receptor beta chains were sequenced from one sample in a study of blood T cell repertoires in COVID-19. Generated by immunoSEQ multiplex PCR, the TCRdb table keeps only in-frame clones and is missing some. The sample lists under 70,000 clones, around 84% occurring once. Sample: peripheral blood. Every receptor here comes from an elderly woman with acute or convalescent COVID-19.

V is TRBV13 and J is TRBJ1-6, with D perhaps TRBD1 (5 bases). The CDR3 totals 16 residues. Germline CDR1 reads PRHDT; CDR2 reads FYEKMQ (reference sequence). V was shortened by 5 bases and J by 3 bases, with 14 bases between the two germline ends. CDR3 in DNA: TGTGCCAGCAGCCGCCTACAGGAAAACTATAATTCACCCCTCCACTTT. Amino acid sequence: CASSRLQENYNSPLHF.

This chain joins TRBV5-1 and TRBJ2-4, with a possible D match to TRBD1 (6 bases). Looked up from germline, CDR1 is SGHRS and CDR2 is YFSETQ. The CDR3 totals 13 residues. The ends were cut back, 4 bases at V and 8 bases at J, with 13 bases in the middle. CDR3 in amino acids: CASSGYREDIQYF. The CDR3 DNA reads TGCGCCAGCAGCGGATACAGGGAAGACATTCAGTACTTC.

A few counts support this clone. The chain employs TRBV19 and TRBJ1-2, with TRBD1 matching over 7 bases. The CDR3 has 15 residues. After removal of 5 bases from V and 4 bases from J, the junction contained 10 bases not matched to a gene. Germline V gene lookup returns CDR1 LNHDA and CDR2 SQIVND (reference sequence). The CDR3 sequence is CASSHGTVGGYGYTF. Here the CDR3 DNA reads TGTGCCAGTAGTCACGGGACAGTGGGTGGCTATGGCTACACCTTC. Filled out from reference TRBV19 and TRBJ1-2, the complete variable domain reads DGGITQSPKYLFRKEGQNVTLSCEQNLNHDAMYWYRQDPGQGLRLIYYSQIVNDFQKGDIAEGYSVSREKKESFPLTVTSAQKNPTAFYLCASSHGTVGGYGYTFGSGTRLTVV.

V gene TRBV10-3 combines with J gene TRBJ2-1; 10 bases match TRBD2. CDR3 length: 15 residues. J was trimmed by 6 bases and V by 10 bases; bases with no gene match: 12. Germline CDR1 is ENHRY and CDR2 is SYGVKD. The CDR3 loop is CATRPLAGVGNEQFF. CDR3 bases: TGTGCCACCCGACCCCTAGCGGGGGTCGGCAATGAGCAGTTCTTC.

The CDR3 region has the DNA TGTGCCTGGAGTACGGACAGCGGCTATGGCTACACCTTC. Translating gives CAWSTDSGYGYTF. The V call is TRBV30, the J call TRBJ1-2, with a weak D call TRBD1 (6 bases). Germline V gene data show CDR1 as GTSNPN and CDR2 as SVGIG (reference sequence). The CDR3 has 13 residues. Trimming shortened V by 2 bases and J by 4 bases, and 11 bases separated the two germline ends.